The next 26 T cell receptor beta chains were all read from a single sample in a study of cytomegalovirus exposure and HLA in healthy donors. PCR involved 60 Vbeta and 13 Jbeta primers. TCRdb's copy holds only in-frame clones and misses some; the assay was immunoSEQ multiplex PCR. The sample yields 130,000 or so clones, 65% to 80% seen once. Sequencing was done on a sample of PBMCs. The receptor source for this set is a man aged 18 to 35 in good health and CMV-seropositive.

The chain carries TRBV7-9 and TRBJ1-1; no clear D gene. CDR1 and CDR2 (germline): SEHNR, FQNEAQ (reference sequence). The CDR3 length is 13 residues. V lost 6 bases to trimming and J lost 2 bases, with 10 bases between them. This CDR3 reads CASSQTANTEAFF. The CDR3 bases are TGTGCCAGCAGTCAAACAGCAAACACTGAAGCTTTCTTT.

This clone was counted a few times. The chain couples TRBV5-4 to TRBJ2-7; 8 positions agree with TRBD2. Germline loops: CDR1 SGHNT, CDR2 YYREEE (reference sequence). The CDR3 sequence is 15 residues long. J was trimmed by 5 bases and V by 2 bases; bases with no gene match: 9. The CDR3 DNA is TGTGCCAGCAGCTTCGCGGGGGGTTCTCTGAACGAGCAGTACTTC. Its translation is CASSFAGGSLNEQYF.

The V call is TRBV11-2, the J call TRBJ2-5; 7 nucleotides match TRBD2. The V gene's germline CDR1 is SGHAT and CDR2 FQNNGV. Losses at the gene ends were 5 bases for V and 5 bases for J; bases not matched to a gene: 5. This CDR3 contains 13 residues. Here the CDR3 reads CASSHGLGETQYF. The CDR3 DNA follows: TGTGCCAGCAGCCACGGACTAGGGGAGACCCAGTACTTC.

The chain links TRBV5-4 to TRBJ2-7, with 13 bases lining up with TRBD2. The CDR3 extends over 16 amino acids. The J segment lost 7 bases and the V segment lost 1 base, leaving 8 bases of the junction unmatched. The germline V gene has CDR1 SGHNT and CDR2 YYREEE (reference sequence). This chain's CDR3 is CASSLSPRTSGREQYF. The CDR3 DNA sequence: TGTGCCAGCAGCTTGAGTCCAAGGACTAGCGGGAGAGAGCAGTACTTC.

This chain joins TRBV5-1 and TRBJ2-2, with 9 bases lining up with TRBD1. The CDR3 contains 15 residues. The V gene's germline CDR1 is SGHRS and CDR2 YFSETQ. V dropped 4 bases and J dropped 7; count of bases not matched to a gene: 8. The DNA for the CDR3 is TGCGCCAGCAGCCCCGGGACAGGGTCGAGCGGGGAGCTGTTTTTT. The encoded protein is CASSPGTGSSGELFF. Together with reference TRBV5-1 and TRBJ2-2, the CDR3 gives the full variable domain: KAGVTQTPRYLIKTRGQQVTLSCSPISGHRSVSWYQQTPGQGLQFLFEYFSETQRNKGNFPGRFSGRQFSNSRSEMNVSTLELGDSALYLCASSPGTGSSGELFFGEGSRLTVL.

This rearrangement joins TRBV28 to TRBJ1-5; D perhaps matches TRBD1 (5 bases). This CDR3 contains 15 residues. Germline lookup yields CDR1 MDHEN and CDR2 SYDVKM. V lost 4 bases, J lost 2 bases, and 12 bases lay in between. In DNA form, the CDR3 reads TGTGCCAGCAGTTCCAAGGGGTCCGGCAATCAGCCCCAGCATTTT. Its protein is CASSSKGSGNQPQHF.

The chain combines TRBV5-8 with TRBJ1-1; D is unclear. With 6 bases removed from V and 1 base from J, the gap between germline ends came to 19 bases. CDR3 length equals 16 residues. The germline CDR1 and CDR2 sequences are SGHTS and YDEGEE. CDR3 amino acids: CASNHPVTYENTEAFF. The CDR3 nucleotides read TGTGCCAGCAATCATCCCGTGACATACGAGAACACTGAAGCTTTCTTT.

In this sample, this clone turned up once. This chain links TRBV5-5 with TRBJ2-3; TRBD2 might be the D (6 bases). Trimming shortened V by 2 bases and J by 1 base, and 11 bases separated the two germline ends. Germline CDR1 SGHKS, CDR2 YYEKEE (reference sequence). The CDR3 has 15 amino acids. In DNA form, the CDR3 reads TGTGCCAGCAGCTTTGTTGCGGGACGCACAGATACGCAGTATTTT. Its protein product is CASSFVAGRTDTQYF.

V is TRBV7-2 and J is TRBJ2-3; a weak D match, TRBD2 (6 bases). This CDR3 contains 14 residues. Trimming shortened V by 1 base and J by 5 bases, and 10 bases separated the two germline ends. Germline CDR1 is SGHTA and CDR2 is FQGNSA. CDR3 sequence reads: CASSLVGGVDTQYF. The CDR3 DNA is TGTGCCAGCAGCTTAGTCGGAGGGGTAGATACGCAGTATTTT.

J is TRBJ1-4 and V is TRBV4-1, with 10 bases fitting TRBD1. V lost 1 base and J lost 8; bases outside the gene matches: 10. The CDR3 length is 17 residues. The germline V gene encodes CDR1 MGHRA and CDR2 YSYEKL. In nucleotides, the CDR3 is TGCGCCAGCAGCCAAGGTCAAGCTGGGACAGGGGACGAAAAACTGTTTTTT. Encoded protein: CASSQGQAGTGDEKLFF.

The V call is TRBV7-9, the J call TRBJ2-7; D possibly corresponds to TRBD2 (5 bases). The V end lost 3 bases, the J end lost 7 bases, and 10 bases lay between the germline ends. CDR1 is SEHNR, CDR2 FQNEAQ, per germline (reference sequence). This CDR3 region has 12 residues. The chain's CDR3 is CASSFRAGEQYF. The CDR3 DNA reads as TGTGCCAGCAGCTTTAGGGCGGGTGAGCAGTACTTC.

The chain recombines TRBV6-5 with TRBJ2-7, with 7 bases matching TRBD1. V shed 5 bases and J 6 bases; nucleotides not matched to a gene: 7. Germline CDR1 is MNHEY and CDR2 is SVGAGI. This CDR3 contains 13 residues. CDR3 in amino acids: CASSEGADSEQYF. The CDR3 coding sequence is TGTGCCAGCAGTGAGGGGGCCGACAGCGAGCAGTACTTC.

The chain combines TRBV4-1 with TRBJ2-3; 8 bases fit TRBD1. This CDR3 is 17 amino acids long. Trimming cost V 3 bases and J 1 base; bases outside gene matches: 9. CDR1 is MGHRA, CDR2 YSYEKL, per germline. The CDR3 DNA reads as TGCGCCAGCAGCCACATTGGACAGGGTGAGGGCACAGATACGCAGTATTTT. Encoded protein: CASSHIGQGEGTDTQYF.

The chain carries TRBV28 and TRBJ1-1; perhaps TRBD1 as D (6 bases). V was shortened by 6 bases and J by 6 bases, with 11 bases between the two germline ends. Germline V lookup: CDR1 MDHEN, CDR2 SYDVKM. The CDR3 length is 12 residues. The DNA of the CDR3 is TGTGCCAGCAGGACAGGTTCGTCTGAAGCTTTCTTT. Translated: CASRTGSSEAFF. Complete variable domain (other parts from reference TRBV28 and TRBJ1-1): DVKVTQSSRYLVKRTGEKVFLECVQDMDHENMFWYRQDPGLGLRLIYFSYDVKMKEKGDIPEGYSVSREKKERFSLILESASTNQTSMYLCASRTGSSEAFFGQGTRLTVV.

This clone was recorded once. The chain employs TRBV12-2 and TRBJ1-1; the table's TRBD1 call for D was not verified on the DNA. TRBV12-2 is a pseudogene. This CDR3 region has 16 residues. CDR3 sequence (DNA): TGTGCAAGTCGCTTAAGTAGGGGAACTTCGAACACTGAAGCTTTCTTT. It translates to CASRLSRGTSNTEAFF.

This clone has just a few counts. The chain has TRBV2 and TRBJ2-1; 13 nucleotides agree with TRBD2. Trimming at V came to 6 bases and at J to 8 bases, leaving 7 bases not matched to a gene. Germline CDR1 reads SNHLY; CDR2 reads FYNNEI. The CDR3 runs 15 residues. The CDR3 here is CASRPRTSGSYEQFF. The DNA for the CDR3 is TGTGCCAGCAGGCCCAGGACTAGCGGGAGTTATGAGCAGTTCTTC.

The V gene is TRBV7-9, the J gene TRBJ2-7; D is undetermined. There are 12 residues in the CDR3. CDR1 and CDR2 (germline): SEHNR, FQNEAQ (reference sequence). Trimming cost V 4 bases and J 4 bases, with 8 bases left between them. The CDR3 DNA sequence: TGTGCCAGCAGCTCCGACTGGTACGAGCAGTACTTC. It encodes CASSSDWYEQYF.

This chain connects TRBV19 to TRBJ1-4, with 9 bases lining up with TRBD1. Trimming removed 7 bases from V and 0 bases from J; junction bases left unmatched: 6. The germline V gene has CDR1 LNHDA and CDR2 SQIVND (reference sequence). This CDR3 comprises 16 residues. This CDR3 reads CASTDRQGATNEKLFF. The DNA for the CDR3 is TGTGCCAGTACCGATAGACAGGGGGCAACTAATGAAAAACTGTTTTTT.

This chain joins TRBV5-1 and TRBJ2-3, with D perhaps matching TRBD1 (6 bases). The germline V and J ends were trimmed by 1 base and 2 bases, with 14 bases remaining between them. The germline V gene has CDR1 SGHRS and CDR2 YFSETQ. The CDR3 is made up of 16 amino acids. CDR3 sequence: CASSLSGTPSTDTQYF. CDR3 sequence (DNA): TGCGCCAGCAGCTTGTCCGGGACACCCTCCACAGATACGCAGTATTTT.

The chain carries TRBV14 and TRBJ1-2, with a possible D match to TRBD1 (6 bases). The length of the CDR3 is 15 residues. Germline CDR1 is SGHDN and CDR2 is FVKESK. V was trimmed by 0 bases and J by 8 bases, leaving 16 bases between them. CDR3 in DNA: TGTGCCAGCAGCCAAGATCTTGTAACAGGGTTGGGCTACACCTTC. Its protein is CASSQDLVTGLGYTF. The variable domain in full, with the rest retrieved from reference TRBV14 and TRBJ1-2, is EAGVTQFPSHSVIEKGQTVTLRCDPISGHDNLYWYRRVMGKEIKFLLHFVKESKQDESGMPNNRFLAERTGGTYSTLKVQPAELEDSGVYFCASSQDLVTGLGYTFGSGTRLTVV.

This sequence joins TRBV19 and TRBJ1-5; 7 bases map to TRBD1. J gave up 6 bases and V 3 bases, and 8 bases lay outside the gene matches. The germline CDR1 and CDR2 sequences are LNHDA and SQIVND (reference sequence). The CDR3 totals 15 residues. In nucleotides, the CDR3 is TGTGCCAGTAGTATCCCCGTCAGGGGGATTCAGCCCCAGCATTTT. Translation: CASSIPVRGIQPQHF.

The genes are TRBV18 and TRBJ1-4, with 10 nucleotides matching TRBD1. Germline lookup yields CDR1 KGHSH and CDR2 LQKENI. J was trimmed by 2 bases and V by 4 bases; bases with no gene match: 4. The CDR3 contains 16 residues. The CDR3 nucleotides read TGTGCCAGCTCACGCCAGACAGGGGGCACTAATGAAAAACTGTTTTTT. Amino acid sequence: CASSRQTGGTNEKLFF.

V is TRBV5-1 and J is TRBJ1-4; unclear D gene. The CDR3 runs to 16 residues. CDR1 is SGHRS, CDR2 YFSETQ, per germline. Trimming stripped 0 bases from V and 0 bases from J, with 9 bases between. The CDR3 bases are TGCGCCAGCAGCTTGGGGAGCCTAGCAACTAATGAAAAACTGTTTTTT. It codes for CASSLGSLATNEKLFF.

The J gene is TRBJ2-2, the V gene TRBV5-1; maybe TRBD2 (5 bases). Germline loops: CDR1 SGHRS, CDR2 YFSETQ. V gave up 0 bases and J gave up 5 bases, with 14 bases separating them. The CDR3 totals 16 residues. CDR3 sequence: CASSLATAPGTGELFF. As DNA, the CDR3 is TGCGCCAGCAGCTTGGCGACGGCACCGGGGACCGGGGAGCTGTTTTTT.

The CDR3 DNA reads TGTGCCAGCAGTACAAACCTTCGAGGTGGTGGCTACACCTTC. Its protein is CASSTNLRGGGYTF. V gene TRBV27 combines with J gene TRBJ1-2; D is uncertain. Germline CDR1 reads MNHEY; CDR2 reads SMNVEV (reference sequence). V was shortened by 5 bases and J by 7 bases, with 17 bases between the two germline ends. This CDR3 is built from 14 residues.

This chain connects TRBV6-4 to TRBJ2-3; D is uncertain. Trimming shortened V by 4 bases and J by 6 bases, and 11 bases separated the two germline ends. The CDR3 covers 13 residues. In germline, CDR1 is MRHNA, CDR2 SNTAGT. The CDR3, as DNA: TGTGCCAGCAGTGGCGGTGGCGTGGATACGCAGTATTTT. Its protein product is CASSGGGVDTQYF.